The 12 T cell receptor beta chains in this list originate from one sample, sequenced in a study of blood T cell repertoires in COVID-19. TCRdb keeps only in-frame clones here, not all; method: immunoSEQ multiplex PCR. The table includes 90,000 to 150,000 clones, approximately 87% detected once. The specimen sequenced was peripheral blood. These TCRs come from a man between 60 and 70 years old with acute or convalescent COVID-19.

The gene calls are TRBV29-1 and TRBJ2-7; D is possibly TRBD2 (6 bases). The V end was cut by 3 bases, the J end by 3 bases, with 9 bases between. This CDR3 contains 12 residues. In germline, CDR1 is SQVTM, CDR2 ANQGSEA. CDR3 nucleotides: TGCAGCGTTGACGACGGGGGCTACGAGCAGTACTTC. It codes for CSVDDGGYEQYF.

This sequence joins TRBV2 and TRBJ1-4; D call uncertain. The CDR3 loop spans 13 amino acids. Germline lookup yields CDR1 SNHLY and CDR2 FYNNEI. V gave up 1 base and J gave up 5 bases, with 5 bases separating them. The CDR3 reads CASSEVLNEKLFF. In nucleotides, the CDR3 is TGTGCCAGCAGTGAAGTATTGAATGAAAAACTGTTTTTT.

The chain links TRBV7-8 to TRBJ1-1; unclear D gene. Germline V gene lookup returns CDR1 SGHVS and CDR2 FQNEAQ. This CDR3 contains 16 residues. The V gene lost 4 bases and the J gene lost 0 bases, with 15 bases spanning the gap. CDR3 nucleotide sequence: TGTGCCAGCAGCTCGCCGGGATTCGGGATGAACACTGAAGCTTTCTTT. As protein: CASSSPGFGMNTEAFF. The full variable domain, rest sourced from reference TRBV7-8 and TRBJ1-1, is GAGVSQSPRYKVAKRGQDVALRCDPISGHVSLFWYQQALGQGPEFLTYFQNEAQLDKSGLPSDRFFAERPEGSVSTLKIQRTQQEDSAVYLCASSSPGFGMNTEAFFGQGTRLTVV.

The chain couples TRBV30 to TRBJ2-5; perhaps TRBD1 as D (6 bases). The ends were cut back, 1 base at V and 3 bases at J, with 6 bases in the middle. This CDR3 spans 12 amino acids. Germline CDR1 is GTSNPN and CDR2 is SVGIG (reference sequence). This CDR3 is CAWSDREETQYF. CDR3 DNA: TGTGCCTGGAGTGACAGGGAAGAGACCCAGTACTTC.

The chain couples TRBV9 to TRBJ2-2; D is uncertain. Per the germline V gene, CDR1 is SGDLS and CDR2 is YYNGEE. V lost 0 bases to trimming and J lost 4 bases, with 13 bases between them. The CDR3 consists of 16 residues. CDR3 amino acids: CASSVGGGWPTGELFF. As DNA, the CDR3 is TGTGCCAGCAGCGTAGGAGGTGGGTGGCCCACCGGGGAGCTGTTTTTT.

The V call is TRBV4-1, the J call TRBJ1-5, with 8 bases identical to TRBD1. Germline CDR1 reads MGHRA; CDR2 reads YSYEKL. The CDR3 covers 20 residues. V lost 0 bases, J lost 5 bases, and 18 bases stayed unmatched. This CDR3 reads CASSQDFGQGANKRYQPQHF. The CDR3 DNA follows: TGCGCCAGCAGCCAAGATTTTGGCCAGGGGGCAAATAAACGATATCAGCCCCAGCATTTT.

This clone was recorded a few times. The rearrangement links TRBV7-9 to TRBJ1-1; D not resolved. Germline V gene lookup returns CDR1 SEHNR and CDR2 FQNEAQ (reference sequence). CDR3 size: 15 residues. V lost 4 bases, J lost 1 base, and 13 bases lay in between. The chain's CDR3 is CASSWGGQSNTEAFF. The CDR3 DNA sequence: TGTGCCAGCAGCTGGGGAGGGCAGTCGAACACTGAAGCTTTCTTT.

The gene calls are TRBV4-3 and TRBJ2-7, with D unclear. The CDR3 covers 15 residues. The germline CDR1 and CDR2 sequences are LGHNA and YSLEER. Trimming shortened V by 0 bases and J by 0 bases, and 9 bases separated the two germline ends. The CDR3 DNA reads as TGCGCCAGCAGCCAAGATCCCACAGCCTCCTACGAGCAGTACTTC. Protein: CASSQDPTASYEQYF.

This chain connects TRBV11-1 to TRBJ1-2, with TRBD1 as a possible D gene (6 bases). Per germline, CDR1 SGHAT and CDR2 FQDESV (reference sequence). Trimming removed 0 bases at V and 6 bases at J, with 17 bases between. The CDR3 contains 16 residues. As DNA, the CDR3 is TGTGCCAGCAGCTTAGCCGAGGAGGACAGTCGTCATGGCTACACCTTC. It translates to CASSLAEEDSRHGYTF.

This clone was observed a handful of times. The J gene is TRBJ2-7, the V gene TRBV16, with unresolved D. The CDR3 covers 17 residues. Germline assignment: CDR1 KGHSY and CDR2 FQNENV. V lost 1 base to trimming and J lost 2 bases, with 18 bases between them. The DNA for the CDR3 is TGTGCCAGCAGCCAATATAGTGGGCAGCAAGACCCCTACGAGCAGTACTTC. It codes for CASSQYSGQQDPYEQYF. Full variable domain (rest looked up from reference TRBV16 and TRBJ2-7): GEEVAQTPKHLVRGEGQKAKLYCAPIKGHSYVFWYQQVLKNEFKFLISFQNENVFDETGMPKERFSAKCLPNSPCSLEIQATKLEDSAVYFCASSQYSGQQDPYEQYFGPGTRLTVT.

The chain has TRBV20-1 and TRBJ1-1, with D possibly being TRBD1 (6 bases). V was cut by 3 bases and J by 6 bases, with 8 bases left in between. CDR3 length: 11 amino acids. Looked up from germline, CDR1 is DFQATT and CDR2 is SNEGSKA (reference sequence). This chain's CDR3 is CSARDSPEAFF. In nucleotides, the CDR3 is TGCAGTGCTAGGGACAGTCCTGAAGCTTTCTTT.

This clone was seen once. This chain connects TRBV27 to TRBJ2-2, with TRBD2 identical over 12 bases. The V segment lost 5 bases and the J segment 6 bases; nucleotides outside the gene matches: 4. Germline assignment: CDR1 MNHEY and CDR2 SMNVEV (reference sequence). The CDR3 totals 15 residues. The CDR3 reads CASSRLAGAPGELFF. The CDR3 DNA follows: TGTGCCAGCAGTAGACTAGCGGGAGCCCCCGGGGAGCTGTTTTTT.